This T cell receptor beta chain is drawn from a study of blood T cells in healthy people across ages. Study at large: The template switching approach captured approximately one barcoded beta molecule for every two T cells. Study outcomes and limitations: Compared with aged donors, long-lived donors showed fewer expanded clones, suggesting selection.

A note on this clonotype: As yet, its antigen is unknown.

The CDR3 consists of 14 residues. Trimming removed 3 bases at V and 7 bases at J, with 13 bases between. Isolation yielded PBMCs, at least 6 million per sample, in every case. Primed by a sample-barcoded 5' primer and a J-beta primer mix, a second PCR proceeded for about 7 to 12 cycles. Each TCR beta cDNA got a 12-nucleotide random molecular identifier. TCRdb re-derived calls from the 5' RACE reads in MiXCR, one entry per CDR3 protein. The table records under 2,000,000 distinct CDR3 sequences, roughly 50% of them present only once. Material: blood. The sequence was collected from a woman between 40 and 50 years old in good health. The rearrangement uses TRBV12-3 or TRBV12-4 and TRBJ2-1; D perhaps matches TRBD1 (5 bases). The DNA of the CDR3 is TGTGCCAGCAGTTTCAGGGTTGCGGTTAATGAGCAGTTCTTC. Translating gives CASSFRVAVNEQFF.